The 15 T cell receptor beta chains below were found in one sample sequenced in a study of neoadjuvant nivolumab and ipilimumab in lung cancer (dated by TCRdb to between 2020 and 2021). Libraries were prepared through the immunoSEQ multiplex PCR assay. TCRdb obtained this table from immuneACCESS and retained in-frame rearrangements with V and J assigned. These tables miss some clones; where compared with another copy, unresolved V genes account for less than half of the shortfall, and the remainder is unexplained. For this sample the table gives some 6,500 clones, of which about 72% were detected only once. The ten largest clones represent over 3.5% of the sample. Interpreted using the paper, the time point label stands for: at surgical resection after neoadjuvant nivolumab +/- ipilimumab. Material: tumor tissue, obtained after neoadjuvant nivolumab, alone or with ipilimumab, at or shortly before surgery. The receptor set was obtained from an adult with non-small cell lung cancer.

This clone appeared once. The J gene is TRBJ2-1, the V gene TRBV5-1; D not certain. The V end was cut by 0 bases, the J end by 0 bases, with 7 bases between. This CDR3 has 15 amino acids. CDR1 is SGHRS, CDR2 YFSETQ, per germline. The CDR3 bases are TGCGCCAGCAGCTTGGACCCTAGCTCCTACAATGAGCAGTTCTTC. Residues: CASSLDPSSYNEQFF. Full variable domain (rest looked up from reference TRBV5-1 and TRBJ2-1): KAGVTQTPRYLIKTRGQQVTLSCSPISGHRSVSWYQQTPGQGLQFLFEYFSETQRNKGNFPGRFSGRQFSNSRSEMNVSTLELGDSALYLCASSLDPSSYNEQFFGPGTRLTVL.

The chain has TRBV28 and TRBJ2-2; no reliable D call. From germline, CDR1 is MDHEN and CDR2 SYDVKM. With 6 bases removed from V and 2 bases from J, the gap between germline ends came to 10 bases. The CDR3 contains 14 residues. The CDR3 loop is CASRSKPNTGELFF. The DNA for the CDR3 is TGTGCCAGCAGGAGTAAGCCTAACACCGGGGAGCTGTTTTTT.

The chain links TRBV11-2 to TRBJ2-2, with D unresolved. The CDR3 length is 12 residues. Looked up from germline, CDR1 is SGHAT and CDR2 is FQNNGV. V lost 11 bases and J 7 bases, leaving 14 bases between the germline ends. The CDR3 region has the DNA TGTGCCGGATTGCAAGGAAACGGGGAGCTGTTTTTT. It encodes CAGLQGNGELFF. The full variable domain, with the rest looked up from reference TRBV11-2 and TRBJ2-2, is EAGVAQSPRYKIIEKRQSVAFWCNPISGHATLYWYQQILGQGPKLLIQFQNNGVVDDSQLPKDRFSAERLKGVDSTLKIQPAKLEDSAVYLCAGLQGNGELFFGEGSRLTVL.

The chain employs TRBV10-2 and TRBJ2-7, with 12 bases matching TRBD2. The length of the CDR3 is 15 residues. Germline loops: CDR1 WSHSY, CDR2 SAAADI. This chain's CDR3 is CASSESYPSGRGPRV. As DNA, the CDR3 is TGCGCCAGCAGTGAGTCTTACCCTAGCGGGAGGGGCCCGAGAGTC.

The chain employs TRBV28 and TRBJ2-2, with D possibly being TRBD1 (6 bases). The CDR3 sequence is 14 residues long. V was shortened by 7 bases and J by 5 bases, with 14 bases between the two germline ends. CDR1 and CDR2 from the germline V gene are MDHEN and SYDVKM. CDR3 amino acids: CASTPDSRTGELFF. The CDR3 DNA reads TGTGCCAGCACCCCGGACAGTCGGACCGGGGAGCTGTTTTTT.

In this sample, this clone turned up a few times. The V and J genes are TRBV28 and TRBJ1-5; 7 nucleotides match TRBD1. Germline CDR1 and CDR2: MDHEN and SYDVKM. This CDR3 has 17 amino acids. V lost 4 bases to trimming and J lost 2 bases; unmatched junction nucleotides: 11. CDR3 coding DNA: TGTGCCAGCAGTTCACAACGCAGGGGGTCCGGCAATCAGCCCCAGCATTTT. As protein: CASSSQRRGSGNQPQHF.

The chain's CDR3 is CASSGGGNTIYF. The CDR3 bases are TGTGCCAGCAGTGGCGGCGGAAACACCATATATTTT. The rearrangement uses TRBV6-1 and TRBJ1-3; D is unclear. This CDR3 has 12 amino acids. With 4 bases removed from V and 4 bases from J, the gap between germline ends came to 5 bases. Per the germline V gene, CDR1 is MNHNS and CDR2 is SASEGT.

This chain joins TRBV5-1 and TRBJ2-1; TRBD2 matches 9 bases. The CDR3 runs 16 residues. With 1 base clipped from V and 5 bases from J, the junction kept 7 bases outside the gene matches. Germline loops: CDR1 SGHRS, CDR2 YFSETQ. CDR3 in amino acids: CASSLIRSSGNNEQFF. In DNA, the CDR3 is TGCGCCAGCAGCTTGATCCGGTCTAGCGGGAACAATGAGCAGTTCTTC.

V and J are TRBV9 and TRBJ2-1; D is unresolved. The CDR3 spans 12 residues. Germline loops: CDR1 SGDLS, CDR2 YYNGEE. The V end lost 4 bases, the J end lost 1 base, and 3 bases lay between the germline ends. This CDR3 is CASSLSYNEQFF. The CDR3 region has the DNA TGTGCCAGCAGCCTGTCCTACAATGAGCAGTTCTTC.

This chain uses TRBV9 with TRBJ2-1, with D tentatively TRBD2 (6 bases). Germline CDR1 and CDR2: SGDLS and YYNGEE. The CDR3 sequence is 14 residues long. V was cut by 4 bases and J by 6 bases, with 14 bases left in between. The CDR3 protein is CASSSGLPPNEQFF. DNA for the CDR3: TGTGCCAGCAGCTCGGGACTGCCCCCCAATGAGCAGTTCTTC.

This clone has only a few counts. This chain uses TRBV18 with TRBJ2-7; D gene uncertain. The germline CDR1 and CDR2 sequences are KGHSH and LQKENI. The CDR3 totals 16 residues. The V and J ends lost 1 base and 2 bases respectively, with 15 bases between them. CDR3 sequence (DNA): TGTGCCAGCTCACCACAGAAGGGTTGGGCGGCCTACGAGCAGTACTTC. Protein product: CASSPQKGWAAYEQYF.

This rearrangement joins TRBV7-9 to TRBJ2-1; possibly TRBD2 for D (6 bases). Germline V gene lookup returns CDR1 SEHNR and CDR2 FQNEAQ (reference sequence). The CDR3 sequence is 15 residues long. V was cut by 5 bases and J by 2 bases, with 13 bases left in between. CDR3 nucleotides: TGTGCCAGCAGCCCCCCCTGGGGGGCCTACAATGAGCAGTTCTTC. Protein product: CASSPPWGAYNEQFF.

This clone was observed a few times. This chain connects TRBV7-9 to TRBJ2-3, with TRBD2 matching 14 bases. CDR1 is SEHNR and CDR2 is FQNEAQ in the germline V gene (reference sequence). Trimming removed 5 bases from V and 4 bases from J; junction bases left unmatched: 14. This CDR3 has 19 residues. DNA for the CDR3: TGTGCCAGCAGCGCACCCCCGGGACTAGCGGGAGTGAACCCAGATACGCAGTATTTT. It encodes CASSAPPGLAGVNPDTQYF.

V and J are TRBV19 and TRBJ2-7; possible D gene TRBD1, 5 bases. The CDR3 totals 14 residues. Trimming pared 3 bases from V and 6 bases from J, leaving 15 bases between. The V gene's germline CDR1 is LNHDA and CDR2 SQIVND (reference sequence). As DNA, the CDR3 is TGTGCCAGTAGTATTCGGCAGGGATCCGCCGAGCAGTACTTC. Its translation is CASSIRQGSAEQYF.

V usage is TRBV19 and J usage is TRBJ2-7; D tentatively fits TRBD1 or TRBD2 (5 bases each). This CDR3 region has 14 residues. V was trimmed by 3 bases and J by 6 bases, leaving 15 bases between them. CDR1 LNHDA and CDR2 SQIVND come from the germline V gene (reference sequence). CDR3 nucleotide sequence: TGTGCCAGTAGTATTAGGGCGGCAGGGAGCGAGCAGTACTTC. This gives the protein CASSIRAAGSEQYF.